The 8 T cell receptor beta chains below all came from one sample that was sequenced in a study of monozygotic twins with inflammatory bowel disease. TCRdb re-called the 5' RACE reads and gives one entry per CDR3 protein, without DNA. The sample totals about 380,000 distinct CDR3 sequences; its top ten clones hold approximately 2.4%. Sequences were obtained from blood. The receptors originated from a human donor with ulcerative colitis or Crohn's disease, or a healthy co-twin of an affected twin (not recorded which).

The rearrangement links TRBV6-2 or TRBV6-3 to TRBJ2-3; no DNA is available, so the TRBD1 call from TCRdb remains unchecked. In germline, CDR1 is MNHEY, CDR2 SVGEGT. The CDR3 has 13 amino acids. This CDR3 reads CASSYRDTDTQYF.

The chain links TRBV20-1 to TRBJ2-7; TCRdb proposes TRBD2, but this gene call is untestable without DNA. The CDR3 spans 14 residues. Per germline, CDR1 DFQATT and CDR2 SNEGSKA (reference sequence). CDR3 sequence: CSARGQRGPYEQYF.

The chain links TRBV10-3 to TRBJ2-7. Per the germline V gene, CDR1 is ENHRY and CDR2 is SYGVKD. This CDR3 is 14 amino acids long. The CDR3 reads CAIREGQVLGEQYF.

This chain uses TRBV6-5 with TRBJ1-4. The CDR3 spans 15 residues. The germline V gene has CDR1 MNHEY and CDR2 SVGAGI. CDR3 protein: CASSYTTERNEKLFF.

The V call is TRBV6-5, the J call TRBJ1-6. This CDR3 has 13 residues. CDR1 MNHEY and CDR2 SVGAGI come from the germline V gene. CDR3 protein: CASSYRGGSPLHF.

This chain joins TRBV19 and TRBJ2-1. Germline lookup yields CDR1 LNHDA and CDR2 SQIVND (reference sequence). This CDR3 comprises 15 residues. This CDR3 reads CASSIDLASYNEQFF.

The V gene is TRBV12-3 or TRBV12-4, the J gene TRBJ2-5; TCRdb lists TRBD1, though no DNA is available to test this call. The CDR3 totals 13 residues. Here the CDR3 reads CASSPRTGQTQYF.

The V gene is TRBV24-1, the J gene TRBJ2-5; TCRdb picks TRBD1, but there is no DNA to check that call. This CDR3 is 14 amino acids long. Germline CDR1 KGHDR, CDR2 SFDVKD. The CDR3: CATSDSPGTATQYF.